This T cell receptor (beta chain) was documented in a study of T-cell memory formation after mild COVID-19. On the study more broadly: Among the donors, TCR clusters were largely specific to each donor. Overall study findings and caveats: Pre-infection memory held some responding clones, suggesting pre-existing cross-reactive T cells responded.

Only a few counts were recorded for this clonotype. The antigen is undetermined. TCRdb passed the 5' RACE reads through MiXCR, listing each CDR3 protein once. The table shows 470,000 or so distinct CDR3 sequences, with 20% occurring only once. The CDR3 has 13 residues. Deletions cut 1 base from V and 5 bases from J, with 6 bases between. This sequence originates from an adult woman who had mild COVID-19 (a few samples of this study predate the infection). Cell type and time point are not known. This chain joins TRBV12-3 or TRBV12-4 and TRBJ2-1; D is perhaps TRBD2 (6 bases). Sequences were obtained from PBMCs or a T cell subset sorted from them (not recorded which). CDR3 residues: CASSLVADNEQFF. In nucleotides, the CDR3 is TGTGCCAGCAGTTTAGTAGCGGACAATGAGCAGTTCTTC.